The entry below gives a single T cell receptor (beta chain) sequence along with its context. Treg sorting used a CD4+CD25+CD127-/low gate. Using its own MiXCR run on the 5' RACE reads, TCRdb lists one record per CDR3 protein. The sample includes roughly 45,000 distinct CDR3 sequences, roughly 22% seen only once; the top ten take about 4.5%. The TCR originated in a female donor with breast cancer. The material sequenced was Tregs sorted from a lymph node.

The CDR3 DNA reads TGTGCCAGCAGTCAGGACCGTCTGGGTCTGAACACTGAAGCTTTCTTT. It encodes CASSQDRLGLNTEAFF. The chain recombines TRBV6-6 with TRBJ1-1; D remains unclear. Trimming removed 5 bases at V and 0 bases at J, with 16 bases between. The CDR3 runs to 16 residues. Germline CDR1 and CDR2: MNHNY and SVGAGI (reference sequence).